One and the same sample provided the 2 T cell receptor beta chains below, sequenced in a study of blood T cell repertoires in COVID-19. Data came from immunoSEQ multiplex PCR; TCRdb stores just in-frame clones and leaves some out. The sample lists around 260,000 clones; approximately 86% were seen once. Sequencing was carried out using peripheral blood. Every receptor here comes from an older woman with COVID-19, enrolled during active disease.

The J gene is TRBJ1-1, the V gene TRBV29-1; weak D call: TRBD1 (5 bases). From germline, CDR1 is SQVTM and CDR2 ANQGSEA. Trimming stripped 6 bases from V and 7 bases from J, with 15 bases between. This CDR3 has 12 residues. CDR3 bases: TGCAGCGTCGCGGGGCAAGGGCGTGAAGCTTTCTTT. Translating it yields CSVAGQGREAFF.

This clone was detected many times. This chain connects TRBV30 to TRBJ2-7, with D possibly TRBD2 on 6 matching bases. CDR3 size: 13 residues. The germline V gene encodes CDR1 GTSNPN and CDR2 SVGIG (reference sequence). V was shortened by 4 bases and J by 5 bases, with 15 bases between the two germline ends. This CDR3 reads CAWIRGTGDEQYF. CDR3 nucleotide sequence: TGTGCCTGGATCCGGGGGACGGGGGACGAGCAGTACTTC.